This T cell receptor (beta chain) was sequenced for a study of siplizumab effects on memory and regulatory T cells. The protocol was immunoSEQ multiplex PCR, while the TCRdb copy is restricted to in-frame clones and leaves out a portion. This table has 95,000 to 100,000 clones, about nine tenths appearing once. For this clone: At one end the junction does not follow the germline gene, possibly because of a read error.

Germline CDR1 and CDR2: MNHNS and SASEGT. CDR3 length equals 15 residues. Sequencing input: non-Treg CD4+ T cells sorted from blood. The TCR originated in a human donor in good health. The genes are TRBV6-1 and TRBJ2-7; the match to TRBD1 covers 10 bases. CDR3 nucleotides: TGTGCCAGCTTAAGACTGGGACAGGGGAACTACGAGCGGTACTTC. This codes for CASLRLGQGNYERYF.